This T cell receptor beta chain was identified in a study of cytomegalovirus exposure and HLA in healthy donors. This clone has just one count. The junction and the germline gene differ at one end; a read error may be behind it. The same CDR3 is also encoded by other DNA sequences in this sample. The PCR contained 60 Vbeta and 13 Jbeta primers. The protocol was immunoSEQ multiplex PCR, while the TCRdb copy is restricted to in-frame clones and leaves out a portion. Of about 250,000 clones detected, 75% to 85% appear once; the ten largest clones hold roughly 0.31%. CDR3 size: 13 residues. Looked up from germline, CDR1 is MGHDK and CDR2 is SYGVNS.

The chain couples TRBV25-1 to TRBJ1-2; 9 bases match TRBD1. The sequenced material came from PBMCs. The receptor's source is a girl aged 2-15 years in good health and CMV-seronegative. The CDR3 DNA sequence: TGCGCCAGCAGCCCCGGGACAGGGAATGGCTACACCTTC. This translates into CASSPGTGNGYTF.